These T cell receptor beta chains were read from a single sample in a study of regulatory T cells in long-lasting Graves disease. TCRdb passed the multiplex PCR reads through MiXCR, listing each CDR3 protein once. Of 400,000 to 450,000 distinct CDR3 sequences listed, under 15% are singletons. These data were likewise used in another study, on T cells in Graves' hyperthyroidism and ophthalmopathy.

The starting material was peripheral blood mononuclear cells (PBMCs), obtained at new diagnosis, from a patient treated with antithyroid drugs. Receptor source: a woman younger than 45 with Graves disease. Each CDR3 is given with its conserved first and last residue. A D gene is named only where the DNA matches it firmly. The listing skips clone size in some rows; elsewhere it reads once, few, many or a size class.

TRBV18,-,-,TRBJ1-2,CASSRGRDHNYGYTF,TGTGCCAGCTCACGGGGACGGGATCATAACTATGGCTACACCTTC
TRBV20-1,-,many,TRBJ2-3,CSAGGTFVRTDTQYF,TGCAGTGCTGGCGGGACATTTGTGAGGACAGATACGCAGTATTTT
TRBV5-1,-,few,TRBJ2-7,CASSLAAGVYEQYF,TGCGCCAGCAGCTTGGCGGCAGGGGTCTACGAGCAGTACTTC
TRBV30,TRBD1,many,TRBJ1-1,CAWSPKDRLNTEAFF,TGTGCCTGGAGTCCCAAGGACAGGTTGAACACTGAAGCTTTCTTT
TRBV19,-,few,TRBJ2-5,CASSVTQGATGTQYF,TGTGCCAGTAGTGTGACACAGGGCGCAACCGGGACCCAGTACTTC
TRBV7-3,-,-,TRBJ2-1,CASGRPGGAYNEQFF,TGTGCCAGCGGCCGACCCGGTGGCGCCTACAATGAGCAGTTCTTC
TRBV20-1,-,few,TRBJ2-2,CSARDVSYTGELFF,TGCAGTGCTAGAGATGTCAGCTACACCGGGGAGCTGTTTTTT
TRBV6-2/TRBV6-3,TRBD1,-,TRBJ1-6,CASSSTGYPSPLHF,TGTGCCAGCAGCTCGACAGGGTATCCCTCACCCCTCCACTTT
TRBV27,TRBD1,-,TRBJ2-5,CASSLWPTGGETQYF,TGTGCCAGCAGTTTATGGCCGACAGGGGGAGAGACCCAGTACTTC
TRBV10-2,TRBD1,many,TRBJ2-7,CASKEGQGTYEQYF,TGCGCCAGCAAAGAGGGACAGGGGACCTACGAGCAGTACTTC
TRBV28,-,many,TRBJ2-5,CASSLFRQQETQYF,TGTGCCAGCAGTTTATTCCGACAGCAAGAGACCCAGTACTTC
TRBV11-2,TRBD2,-,TRBJ2-3,CASSLPLLAGDTDTQYF,TGTGCCAGCAGCTTGCCCCTACTAGCGGGAGACACAGATACGCAGTATTTT
TRBV20-1,-,-,TRBJ2-7,CSARDYRGSPYEQYF,TGCAGTGCTAGAGATTATCGGGGGAGCCCTTACGAGCAGTACTTC
TRBV20-1,TRBD2,many,TRBJ2-1,CSARDLWPLAGDNEQFF,TGCAGTGCTAGAGATCTTTGGCCACTAGCGGGAGACAATGAGCAGTTCTTC
TRBV28,-,many,TRBJ2-2,CASIDRNTGELFF,TGTGCCAGCATTGACAGGAACACCGGGGAGCTGTTTTTT
TRBV7-3,TRBD1,-,TRBJ1-4,CASSQGTGVNEKLFF,TGTGCCAGCAGCCAAGGGACAGGGGTGAATGAAAAACTGTTTTTT
TRBV19,TRBD1,-,TRBJ2-1,CASSTRDRGPFYNEQFF,TGTGCCAGTAGTACCCGGGACAGAGGTCCCTTTTACAATGAGCAGTTCTTC
TRBV18,-,few,TRBJ2-1,CASSPGLLALSEQFF,TGTGCCAGCTCACCGGGACTCCTTGCACTGAGTGAGCAGTTCTTC
TRBV6-1,-,many,TRBJ1-3,CASSEAGRSGNTIYF,TGTGCCAGCAGTGAAGCAGGGAGGTCTGGAAACACCATATATTTT
TRBV5-8,-,-,TRBJ1-5,CASRPGDAGQPQHF,TGTGCCAGCAGGCCGGGGGACGCCGGCCAGCCCCAGCATTTT
TRBV29-1,-,few,TRBJ2-3,CSVEGLGTQYF,TGCAGCGTTGAAGGACTAGGTACGCAGTATTTT
TRBV7-2,TRBD2,many,TRBJ2-1,CASSLAVAGRNNEQFF,TGTGCCAGCAGCTTAGCGGTAGCGGGACGAAACAATGAGCAGTTCTTC
TRBV6-1,-,many,TRBJ1-3,CASCRGTLPGNTIYF,TGTGCCAGCTGCCGCGGGACGCTGCCTGGAAACACCATATATTTT
TRBV9,-,-,TRBJ1-5,CAWDRDTQQSNQPQHF,TGTGCCTGGGACCGGGACACACAGCAGAGCAATCAGCCCCAGCATTTT
TRBV3-1,-,many,TRBJ1-1,CASSQPRVSGTEAFF,TGTGCCAGCAGCCAACCAAGGGTATCGGGCACTGAAGCTTTCTTT
TRBV19,TRBD2,-,TRBJ2-3,CASNGGRGDTQYF,TGTGCCAGTAATGGCGGGAGAGGAGATACGCAGTATTTT
TRBV29-1,TRBD2,many,TRBJ2-5,CSGRLAAETQYF,TGCAGCGGTCGACTAGCGGCAGAGACCCAGTACTTC
TRBV2,-,many,TRBJ2-3,CASSERATGFPDTQYF,TGTGCCAGCAGTGAAAGGGCCACCGGCTTTCCAGATACGCAGTATTTT
TRBV7-6,-,-,TRBJ2-1,CASIQDGRSYNEQFF,TGTGCCAGCATCCAAGACGGACGCTCCTACAATGAGCAGTTCTTC
TRBV6-2/TRBV6-3,TRBD1,few,TRBJ2-1,CASIMGQGALDEQFF,TGTGCCAGCATAATGGGACAGGGGGCTTTGGATGAGCAGTTCTTC
TRBV15,-,-,TRBJ2-1,CATSNSSYYSYNEQFF,TGTGCCACCAGCAACAGTTCCTATTACTCCTACAATGAGCAGTTCTTC
TRBV12-3/TRBV12-4,-,few,TRBJ1-1,CASSITLGGGTEAFF,TGTGCCAGCAGTATTACCCTGGGGGGGGGAACTGAAGCTTTCTTT
TRBV20-1,-,-,TRBJ2-7,CSARGGGGYEQYF,TGCAGTGCTAGAGGAGGGGGGGGCTACGAGCAGTACTTC
TRBV28,-,many,TRBJ1-1,CASSPSRVGANTEAFF,TGTGCCAGCAGCCCCTCGAGGGTGGGGGCGAACACTGAAGCTTTCTTT
TRBV12-3/TRBV12-4,-,few,TRBJ2-4,CASSLDIPPSNIQYF,TGTGCCAGCAGTTTAGACATCCCCCCAAGTAACATTCAGTACTTC
TRBV20-1,-,many,TRBJ2-4,CSASWAPQGVVKNIQYF,TGCAGTGCTAGTTGGGCCCCACAGGGTGTAGTCAAAAACATTCAGTACTTC
TRBV7-8,-,many,TRBJ2-1,CASISYNEQFF,TGTGCCAGCATCTCCTACAATGAGCAGTTCTTC
TRBV7-3,-,many,TRBJ2-5,CASSFLVGGWETQYF,TGTGCCAGCAGCTTTCTAGTGGGGGGCTGGGAGACCCAGTACTTC
TRBV30,-,many,TRBJ1-6,CAWNTGIGNSPLHF,TGTGCCTGGAACACAGGCATAGGCAATTCACCCCTCCACTTT
TRBV19,-,-,TRBJ2-1,CASSIVPGQFNEQFF,TGTGCCAGTAGTATAGTCCCGGGACAATTCAATGAGCAGTTCTTC
TRBV12-3/TRBV12-4,TRBD1,few,TRBJ1-5,CASSPWTGRSNQPQHF,TGTGCCAGCAGTCCCTGGACAGGGCGCTCCAATCAGCCCCAGCATTTT
TRBV27,-,-,TRBJ1-4,CASHPPGANEKLFF,TGTGCCAGCCACCCCCCAGGGGCGAATGAAAAACTGTTTTTT
TRBV12-3/TRBV12-4,-,many,TRBJ2-3,CASSLAKGTDTQYF,TGTGCCAGCAGTTTAGCCAAAGGCACAGATACGCAGTATTTT